This entry lists 27 T cell receptor beta chains sequenced from one sample in a study of regulatory and conventional T cells in RAG deficiency. Measured with immunoSEQ multiplex PCR; TCRdb has only the in-frame clones, and not every one. The table records some 35,000 clones, 76% of them present only once. Genomic DNA came from blood conventional CD4+ T cells gated CD25-low CD127-high. In addition, the sample was reused for a study of regulatory T cells. Per that paper: The PCR used 52 TRBV and 13 TRBJ primers.

The sample comprised CD4+ effector T cells sorted from blood. All receptors derive from a human donor in good health.

This chain joins TRBV27 and TRBJ2-3; 8 bases line up with TRBD2. Germline V CDR1 and CDR2: MNHEY, SMNVEV (reference sequence). With 5 bases clipped from V and 0 bases from J, the junction kept 4 bases outside the gene matches. There are 15 residues in the CDR3. Here the CDR3 reads CASSIAGISTDTQYF. As DNA, the CDR3 is TGTGCCAGCAGTATAGCGGGGATTAGCACAGATACGCAGTATTTT.

This clone was seen only a few times. CDR3 sequence: CAISNNGVGYTF. The CDR3 bases are TGTGCCATCAGTAACAATGGAGTTGGCTACACCTTC. The genes are TRBV10-3 and TRBJ1-2; no firm D call. Germline-derived CDR1 and CDR2 are ENHRY and SYGVKD. This CDR3 has 12 residues. Deletions cut 5 bases from V and 7 bases from J, with 11 bases between.

In its sample, this clone was seen once. The chain joins TRBV30 to TRBJ1-1, with D possibly TRBD1 on 5 matching bases. This CDR3 spans 14 amino acids. In germline, CDR1 is GTSNPN, CDR2 SVGIG (reference sequence). The germline V and J ends were trimmed by 1 base and 3 bases, with 12 bases remaining between them. CDR3 coding DNA: TGTGCCTGGAGTGACCCAGGGAGGTACACTGAAGCTTTCTTT. Amino acids: CAWSDPGRYTEAFF.

V gene TRBV12-5 combines with J gene TRBJ2-7; a possible D gene is TRBD2 (7 bases). V dropped 3 bases and J dropped 2 bases, with 26 bases sitting between them. CDR3 length: 19 amino acids. Germline loops: CDR1 LGHNT, CDR2 FRNRAP. The CDR3 DNA is TGTGCTAGTGGTTTTGGTGTCCTAAGGGGGGGGATCAATCCCTACGAGCAGTACTTC. Amino acid sequence: CASGFGVLRGGINPYEQYF. Full variable domain (rest looked up from reference TRBV12-5 and TRBJ2-7): DARVTQTPRHKVTEMGQEVTMRCQPILGHNTVFWYRQTMMQGLELLAYFRNRAPLDDSGMPKDRFSAEMPDATLATLKIQPSEPRDSAVYFCASGFGVLRGGINPYEQYFGPGTRLTVT.

The V call is TRBV11-2, the J call TRBJ2-7; either TRBD1 or TRBD2 may fit D (5 bases each). Deletions cut 0 bases from V and 0 bases from J, with 9 bases between. In germline, CDR1 is SGHAT, CDR2 FQNNGV. The CDR3 runs 15 residues. CDR3 region: CASSLEGVLSYEQYF. CDR3 in DNA: TGTGCCAGCAGCTTAGAGGGGGTGCTCTCCTACGAGCAGTACTTC.

This chain links TRBV2 with TRBJ2-7; 9 bases are a match to TRBD1. With V trimmed by 5 bases and J by 7 bases, 6 bases remained unmatched. Germline lookup yields CDR1 SNHLY and CDR2 FYNNEI. The CDR3 is 13 residues long. The CDR3 DNA is TGTGCCAGCAGTCTACAGGGGGCGGGGGAGCAGTACTTC. It codes for CASSLQGAGEQYF.

In DNA form, the CDR3 reads TGTGCCAGCAGCTCCCAGGGCTACGAGCAGTACTTC. It is translated as CASSSQGYEQYF. The V call is TRBV11-2, the J call TRBJ2-7; perhaps TRBD1 as D (5 bases). Germline V gene data show CDR1 as SGHAT and CDR2 as FQNNGV. Trimming pared 4 bases from V and 3 bases from J, leaving 7 bases between. This CDR3 has 12 residues.

The gene calls are TRBV5-8 and TRBJ2-3; 7 positions match TRBD2. Germline V gene data show CDR1 as SGHTS and CDR2 as YDEGEE. The CDR3 runs to 15 residues. The trim removed 0 bases at V and 7 bases at J, leaving 8 bases unmatched. CDR3 in amino acids: CASSLAGGGIYTQYF. The CDR3 region has the DNA TGTGCCAGCAGCTTGGCTGGGGGGGGGATCTATACGCAGTATTTT.

This clone showed up just a few times. V is TRBV2 and J is TRBJ1-6; D might be TRBD1 (5 bases). V was cut by 4 bases and J by 6 bases, with 13 bases left in between. This CDR3 is 15 amino acids long. In germline, CDR1 is SNHLY, CDR2 FYNNEI. CDR3 region: CASSGGGAANSPLHF. Written as DNA, the CDR3 is TGTGCCAGCAGTGGAGGTGGGGCTGCTAATTCACCCCTCCACTTT.

The gene calls are TRBV21-1 and TRBJ2-2; TRBD2, the D gene given by the table, was not confirmed from the DNA. TRBV21-1 is deemed a pseudogene. The CDR3 sequence is 17 residues long. The CDR3 DNA reads TGTGCCAGCAAAGAAGTGAACGAGGTAAAGCACACCGGGGAGCTGTTTTTT. It is translated as CASKEVNEVKHTGELFF.

This clone has a single count. The chain is built from TRBV7-3 and TRBJ2-1; no clear D gene. This CDR3 has 14 residues. The V end was cut by 8 bases, the J end by 2 bases, with 13 bases between. The germline V gene has CDR1 SGHTA and CDR2 FQGTGA. The CDR3 sequence is CASDRERAYNEQFF. CDR3 sequence (DNA): TGTGCCAGCGACCGCGAACGCGCCTACAATGAGCAGTTCTTC.

The V and J genes are TRBV15 and TRBJ1-4, with 8 bases lining up with TRBD1. Germline V gives CDR1 LNHNV, CDR2 YYDKDF (reference sequence). The CDR3 contains 15 residues. V was pared by 6 bases and J by 3 bases, with 6 bases of the junction left unmatched. The CDR3 spells CATRETGVANEKLFF. DNA for the CDR3: TGTGCCACCAGGGAGACAGGGGTTGCTAATGAAAAACTGTTTTTT. Full variable domain (outside the CDR3, taken from reference TRBV15 and TRBJ1-4): DAMVIQNPRYQVTQFGKPVTLSCSQTLNHNVMYWYQQKSSQAPKLLFHYYDKDFNNEADTPDNFQSRRPNTSFCFLDIRSPGLGDTAMYLCATRETGVANEKLFFGSGTQLSVL.

V gene TRBV7-6 combines with J gene TRBJ1-6; TRBD1 matches at 7 bases. The CDR3 is 15 amino acids. In germline, CDR1 is SGHVS, CDR2 FNYEAQ. V dropped 5 bases and J dropped 9; count of bases not matched to a gene: 10. CDR3 in DNA: TGTGCCAGCAGCCCTGACGGACAGGCGAGTTCACCCCTCCACTTT. Its protein is CASSPDGQASSPLHF. The variable domain in full, completed from reference TRBV7-6 and TRBJ1-6, reads GAGVSQSPRYKVTKRGQDVALRCDPISGHVSLYWYRQALGQGPEFLTYFNYEAQQDKSGLPNDRFSAERPEGSISTLTIQRTEQRDSAMYRCASSPDGQASSPLHFGNGTRLTVT.

The V and J genes are TRBV2 and TRBJ1-5; TRBD1 matches at 12 bases. CDR1 SNHLY and CDR2 FYNNEI come from the germline V gene. With 6 bases clipped from V and 7 bases from J, the junction kept 4 bases outside the gene matches. The CDR3 loop spans 14 amino acids. The CDR3 DNA reads as TGTGCCAGCAGCGGGACAGGGGGCTGGCAGCCCCAGCATTTT. Encoded protein: CASSGTGGWQPQHF.

In this sample, this clone turned up once. This chain links TRBV5-1 with TRBJ2-7; perhaps TRBD2 as D (6 bases). The CDR3 sequence is 14 residues long. Germline V CDR1 and CDR2: SGHRS, YFSETQ. V was trimmed by 1 base and J by 1 base, leaving 9 bases between them. The CDR3 is CASSLLGGSYEQYF. The CDR3 DNA reads TGCGCCAGCAGCTTGTTAGGAGGGTCCTACGAGCAGTACTTC.

J is TRBJ1-2 and V is TRBV10-3, with D perhaps TRBD1 (6 bases). The CDR3 spans 14 residues. V was trimmed by 7 bases and J by 0 bases, leaving 12 bases between them. Germline-derived CDR1 and CDR2 are ENHRY and SYGVKD. The CDR3 region has the DNA TGTGCCATCACCCAGGGACATACTAACTATGGCTACACCTTC. Its translation: CAITQGHTNYGYTF.

This clone came up once. The genes are TRBV30 and TRBJ1-6; TRBD1 is a possible D gene (6 bases). The germline V gene encodes CDR1 GTSNPN and CDR2 SVGIG (reference sequence). The CDR3 spans 14 residues. Trimming took off 3 bases at V and 0 bases at J, with 6 bases between the two ends. The CDR3 loop reads CAWRDSSYNSPLHF. Here the CDR3 DNA reads TGTGCCTGGAGGGACAGCTCCTATAATTCACCCCTCCACTTT.

The chain recombines TRBV5-6 with TRBJ2-5, with D unclear. The CDR3 covers 14 residues. The germline V and J ends were trimmed by 5 bases and 1 base, with 12 bases remaining between them. Germline V CDR1 and CDR2: SGHDT, YYEEEE. The CDR3, as DNA: TGTGCCAGCAGTGCTGTTGGCCCCCAAGAGACCCAGTACTTC. This encodes CASSAVGPQETQYF.

The chain links TRBV9 to TRBJ2-5; possible D gene TRBD2, 5 bases. V was cut by 0 bases and J by 5 bases, with 14 bases left in between. The CDR3 is 15 residues long. Germline V gene data show CDR1 as SGDLS and CDR2 as YYNGEE. The CDR3 DNA reads as TGTGCCAGCAGCGTAGGGGCAGCGGTTGGGGAGACCCAGTACTTC. Its translation: CASSVGAAVGETQYF.

The chain joins TRBV6-1 to TRBJ2-2; 8 bases are shared with TRBD2. From germline, CDR1 is MNHNS and CDR2 SASEGT. J gave up 5 bases and V 11 bases, and 13 bases lay outside the gene matches. The length of the CDR3 is 15 residues. CDR3 sequence: CALNPGGGSTGELFF. The CDR3, as DNA: TGTGCCCTAAACCCCGGCGGGGGGAGTACCGGGGAGCTGTTTTTT.

The chain carries TRBV13 and TRBJ2-7; 7 nucleotides align to TRBD2. This CDR3 has 19 amino acids. V trimming: 1 base; J trimming: 2 bases; junction bases outside the gene matches: 17. Germline CDR1 is PRHDT and CDR2 is FYEKMQ (reference sequence). The DNA of the CDR3 is TGTGCCAGCAGCTTAGTAGCGGGCTCCCTGACGATAATCCCCTACGAGCAGTACTTC. Translating it yields CASSLVAGSLTIIPYEQYF.

The chain carries TRBV5-1 and TRBJ1-4; 7 bases line up with TRBD1. The germline V gene encodes CDR1 SGHRS and CDR2 YFSETQ. The CDR3 has 14 amino acids. With 5 bases clipped from V and 4 bases from J, the junction kept 5 bases outside the gene matches. In DNA form, the CDR3 reads TGCGCCAGCAGTAATGGACAGGTTAATGAAAAACTGTTTTTT. This sequence encodes CASSNGQVNEKLFF.

This clone has more than one count but fewer than ten. The V call is TRBV2, the J call TRBJ2-7, with D perhaps matching TRBD1 or TRBD2 (6 bases each). Germline values: CDR1 SNHLY, CDR2 FYNNEI. The CDR3 sequence is 12 residues long. Trimming left V 11 bases short and J 6 bases short, with 17 bases between. CDR3 DNA: TGTGCCGGGGCTCTCCGGGGGCGCGAGCAGTACTTC. Protein product: CAGALRGREQYF.

The genes are TRBV19 and TRBJ1-5, with 8 bases lining up with TRBD1. Germline values: CDR1 LNHDA, CDR2 SQIVND (reference sequence). The CDR3 runs 15 residues. The trim removed 0 bases at V and 6 bases at J, leaving 4 bases unmatched. This CDR3 is CASSIEGTGGQPQHF. DNA for the CDR3: TGTGCCAGTAGTATAGAAGGCACAGGGGGTCAGCCCCAGCATTTT.

This chain joins TRBV5-4 and TRBJ2-3, with D hard to call. V lost 5 bases to trimming and J lost 6 bases, with 10 bases between them. The CDR3 loop spans 12 amino acids. CDR1 is SGHNT and CDR2 is YYREEE in the germline V gene (reference sequence). In DNA form, the CDR3 reads TGTGCCAGCAGTCGCGACGTGGATACGCAGTATTTT. This gives the protein CASSRDVDTQYF.

Concerning this clone itself: A junction end diverges from the germline sequence, so it may reflect a read error. CDR3 sequence: CASSPQGSYNSPLHF. The CDR3 region has the DNA TGTGCCAGCTCGCCACAGGGCTCCTATAATTCACCCCTCCACTTT. The chain joins TRBV18 to TRBJ1-6, with D possibly being TRBD1 (6 bases). Germline CDR1 is KGHSH and CDR2 is LQKENI. This CDR3 contains 15 residues.

The chain has TRBV7-3 and TRBJ2-7; D possibly corresponds to TRBD2 (6 bases). This CDR3 has 14 amino acids. V gave up 2 bases and J gave up 2 bases, with 10 bases separating them. Germline V gene lookup returns CDR1 SGHTA and CDR2 FQGTGA. CDR3 sequence (DNA): TGTGCCAGCAGCTTATGGGGGGTCGCCTACGAGCAGTACTTC. It is translated as CASSLWGVAYEQYF.